This entry concerns a single T cell receptor (beta chain). The sample comes from a study of T-cell reconstitution after alpha-beta-depleted transplantation in children. The authors prepared the TCRbeta library with unique molecular identifiers. TCRdb re-analysed the PCR reads in MiXCR, keeping a single row per CDR3 protein. The sample shows roughly 790,000 distinct CDR3 sequences, approximately 15% of them seen only once. The germline gives CDR1 SQVTM, CDR2 ANQGSEA. V lost 1 base and J lost 3; bases outside the gene matches: 5. The CDR3 extends over 14 amino acids. This receptor was taken from a male patient younger than 18 who had a stem cell transplant for acute lymphoblastic leukemia, so the T cells may come from the graft donor. V gene TRBV29-1 combines with J gene TRBJ2-7; 8 bases are shared with TRBD1. This sample comprised PBMCs, mostly from graft donor cells, obtained 360 days after TCRalphabeta/CD19-depleted stem cell transplant. CDR3 nucleotide sequence: TGCAGCGTTGAAGGGGGACAGGCCCTCTACGAGCAGTACTTC. Its translation: CSVEGGQALYEQYF.